Included here is one TCR beta chain sequence, with context. Antigen specificity is unknown. Molecular-barcoded quantitative 5'-RACE produced these TCR beta libraries. TCRdb re-called the 5' RACE reads with MiXCR, one entry per CDR3 protein. Of about 400,000 distinct CDR3 sequences in the sample, 20% to 25% were seen once. The CDR3 has 13 amino acids. The V end lost 6 bases, the J end lost 6 bases, and 11 bases lay between the germline ends. Germline V gene data show CDR1 as SNHLY and CDR2 as FYNNEI. The sample is drawn from a study of CD8 T cells in ankylosing spondylitis. Study observations and caveats: Within matched ankylosing spondylitis synovial fluid, disease-linked clones were reportedly significantly enriched. Past studies reported some motif variants in reactive arthritis synovial fluid and blood. Blood of patients with ankylosing spondylitis appeared to be characterized by a TCR beta motif of several highly homologous variants.

This clonotype originated in a male donor with ankylosing spondylitis. This rearrangement joins TRBV2 to TRBJ2-2; weak D call: TRBD2 (5 bases). Specimen: blood, either unsorted or a sorted T cell fraction (not recorded which). For the CDR3, the DNA is TGTGCCAGCAGGAGAGGAGGACCCGGGGAGCTGTTTTTT. Translation: CASRRGGPGELFF.